This T cell receptor beta chain was obtained from a study of neurological immune-mediated disorders. Study as a whole: Of the roughly 34 patients who had multiple sclerosis, approximately 31 had the relapsing-remitting form and 3 had the secondary progressive form. Study observations and caveats: Association of the multiple sclerosis repertoire cluster with clinical or MRI features was not observed for any feature.

The CDR3 is 14 residues long. The germline CDR1 and CDR2 sequences are DFQATT and SNEGSKA (reference sequence). The junction had 4 bases not matched to a gene; V was cut back by 0 bases and J by 5 bases. This clonotype was recorded many times. Its antigen is undetermined. Template-switch 5'RACE cDNA synthesis added a 10-nucleotide unique molecular identifier. TCRdb called the 5' RACE reads again in MiXCR, with one record for every CDR3 protein. The sample contains around 58,000 distinct CDR3 sequences, more than 3% of which appear only once. The receptor comes from a woman aged 55-69 years with multiple sclerosis. The sample comprised PBMCs. The V gene is TRBV20-1, the J gene TRBJ2-7, with 10 bases matching TRBD1. The CDR3 spells CSARDWDRGHEQYF. The CDR3 DNA sequence: TGCAGTGCTAGAGACTGGGACAGGGGCCACGAGCAGTACTTC.